These 2 T cell receptor beta chains were sequenced from one sample in a study of cytomegalovirus exposure and HLA in healthy donors. Profiled with immunoSEQ multiplex PCR; TCRdb holds only in-frame clones, not every one. The sample records about 110,000 clones, approximately 96% being singletons. Sample: PBMCs. Receptors were obtained from a woman between 18 and 30 years old in good health and CMV-seronegative.

The chain is built from TRBV28 and TRBJ1-1; perhaps TRBD1 as D (5 bases). The CDR3 is made up of 15 amino acids. V dropped 4 bases and J dropped 0 bases, with 12 bases sitting between them. Germline values: CDR1 MDHEN, CDR2 SYDVKM. This chain's CDR3 is CASSSGLPMNTEAFF. The CDR3 DNA reads as TGTGCCAGCAGTTCGGGACTTCCGATGAACACTGAAGCTTTCTTT.

The CDR3 DNA reads TGTGCCAGCAGCTTTGGGGCTCTCGAGACCCAGTACTTC. Translation gives CASSFGALETQYF. The gene calls are TRBV5-5 and TRBJ2-5; a possible D gene is TRBD1 (5 bases). Trimming removed 2 bases from V and 5 bases from J, with 10 bases in between. Germline CDR1 is SGHKS and CDR2 is YYEKEE (reference sequence). The CDR3 sequence is 13 residues long.